These T cell receptor beta chains were read from a single sample in a study of blood T cell repertoires in COVID-19. Data came from immunoSEQ multiplex PCR; TCRdb stores just in-frame clones and leaves some out. This table has tens of thousands of clones, roughly 85% appearing once. Material: peripheral blood. Source of these receptors: a human donor in a cohort sampled during active COVID-19. The CDR3 runs from the conserved cysteine through the conserved F or W. Size is omitted from some rows. Given values are once, few, many or a class for expanded clones.

TRBV27,many,CASSGTSEDEQFF
TRBV6-5,NA,CASRTGGIHEQYF
TRBV10-1,NA,CASKVSALAGGDSGANVLTF
TRBV7-2,NA,CASSTQRDNEQFF
TRBV4-3,NA,CASSQGRGKAYGYTF
TRBV28,NA,CASSSPGARAGYTF
TRBV4-2,NA,CASSQGGSRATGSYYEQYF
TRBV11-2,few,CASSKLATGGFQETQYF
TRBV7-9,once,CASSLGGTGYTDTQYF
TRBV5-1,NA,CASSPSGGNTEAFF
TRBV5-1,few,CASSLGQGGTGELFF
TRBV5-4,NA,CASSVTGGGELFF
TRBV19,once,CASSIDLRGLSGYTF
TRBV19,NA,CASSEGPTGLEQYF
TRBV5-1,NA,CASTRTSGTTGELFF